Shown below are 11 T cell receptor beta chains from a single sample sequenced in a study of beta chain features in type 1 diabetes. As every portion of the isolated RNA was reverse transcribed, the sequencing read expressed TCRB transcripts. Using immunoSEQ multiplex PCR, the repertoire was profiled, and TCRdb retains in-frame clones only, with some absent. The sample yields fewer than 900,000 clones, 15% to 20% seen once. Material for sequencing was naive CD4+ T cells from blood. The receptors here all came from a woman aged 18-30 years in good health.

This clone was seen a handful of times. One junction end disagrees with the germline gene, perhaps due to a read error. The CDR3 region is CASNEWGRGNYNEQFF. In DNA, the CDR3 is TGTGCCAGCAATGAATGGGGACGCGGGAACTACAATGAGCAGTTCTTC. This chain joins TRBV6-1 and TRBJ2-1; possible D gene TRBD2, 6 bases. The CDR3 has 16 amino acids. The germline V gene encodes CDR1 MNHNS and CDR2 SASEGT.

The chain carries TRBV7-9 and TRBJ2-1; the D gene is possibly TRBD2 (5 bases). The germline gives CDR1 SEHNR, CDR2 FQNEAQ (reference sequence). This CDR3 is built from 12 residues. With 5 bases removed from V and 12 bases from J, the gap between germline ends came to 14 bases. The chain's CDR3 is CASSTGNSGQFF. CDR3 DNA: TGTGCCAGCAGCACCGGGAACTCGGGGCAGTTCTTC.

The genes are TRBV5-6 and TRBJ1-1; D might be TRBD1 (5 bases). The CDR3 sequence is 16 residues long. The germline V gene has CDR1 SGHDT and CDR2 YYEEEE. V was shortened by 2 bases and J by 2 bases, with 16 bases between the two germline ends. For the CDR3, the DNA is TGTGCCAGCAGCTTAATCGCAGGGCGCCCTAACACTGAAGCTTTCTTT. This encodes CASSLIAGRPNTEAFF.

Notes on this clone: Additional DNA sequences in this sample encode the identical CDR3. This chain connects TRBV5-6 to TRBJ2-1, with TRBD2 identical over 11 bases. This CDR3 is built from 16 residues. Germline V lookup: CDR1 SGHDT, CDR2 YYEEEE. V lost 2 bases, J lost 9 bases, and 10 bases stayed unmatched. The CDR3 sequence is CASSFPSTSGRGEQFF. CDR3 nucleotides: TGTGCCAGCAGCTTTCCCTCAACTAGCGGGAGAGGTGAGCAGTTCTTC.

This clone has only a few counts. The CDR3 DNA sequence: TGCGCCAGCAGCCCAACCTTTAGTGGGGCCAACGTCCTGACTTTC. Translating gives CASSPTFSGANVLTF. V and J are TRBV5-1 and TRBJ2-6; no firm D call. This CDR3 is 15 amino acids long. Trimming took 4 bases from V and 3 from J, leaving 11 bases between them. Germline CDR1 SGHRS, CDR2 YFSETQ.

CDR3 region: CASSPVQGEIYNEQFF. CDR3 nucleotide sequence: TGTGCCAGCTCACCAGTTCAGGGGGAAATCTACAATGAGCAGTTCTTC. The chain uses TRBV18 and TRBJ2-1, with 7 bases lining up with TRBD1. Germline assignment: CDR1 KGHSH and CDR2 LQKENI. Germline trimming cut 2 bases from V and 3 bases from J; bases unmatched to any gene: 7. The CDR3 has 16 amino acids.

The chain combines TRBV5-6 with TRBJ2-2; D might be TRBD2 (5 bases). Germline V gives CDR1 SGHDT, CDR2 YYEEEE. This CDR3 region has 16 residues. Trimming took off 5 bases at V and 0 bases at J, with 14 bases between the two ends. As DNA, the CDR3 is TGTGCCAGCAGTTCACGTCGGGAAACGAACACCGGGGAGCTGTTTTTT. It codes for CASSSRRETNTGELFF.

The chain links TRBV5-4 to TRBJ2-3; 11 positions match TRBD2. J lost 3 bases, V lost 4 bases, and 1 base had no gene match. Germline V lookup: CDR1 SGHNT, CDR2 YYREEE (reference sequence). This CDR3 region has 14 residues. The CDR3 loop is CASSVAGGTDTQYF. CDR3 DNA sequence: TGTGCCAGCAGCGTAGCGGGAGGGACAGATACGCAGTATTTT.

This clone was counted between two and nine times. V is TRBV28 and J is TRBJ2-3; 7 bases agree with TRBD2. CDR3 length: 15 amino acids. V shed 1 base, J shed 6 bases, and the junction held 7 bases outside the gene matches. Germline loops: CDR1 MDHEN, CDR2 SYDVKM. For the CDR3, the DNA is TGTGCCAGCAGTTTATTCCGCGGGAGCTCCGATACGCAGTATTTT. Amino acid sequence: CASSLFRGSSDTQYF. Full variable domain (rest looked up from reference TRBV28 and TRBJ2-3): DVKVTQSSRYLVKRTGEKVFLECVQDMDHENMFWYRQDPGLGLRLIYFSYDVKMKEKGDIPEGYSVSREKKERFSLILESASTNQTSMYLCASSLFRGSSDTQYFGPGTRLTVL.

In its sample, this clone was seen a few times. V usage is TRBV6-5 and J usage is TRBJ1-5, with D unresolved. The germline V gene encodes CDR1 MNHEY and CDR2 SVGAGI. Trimming removed 2 bases at V and 9 bases at J, with 14 bases between. This CDR3 has 14 amino acids. CDR3 DNA sequence: TGTGCCAGCAGTTACCAAGGAGGCGACATGCCCCAGCATTTT. As protein: CASSYQGGDMPQHF.

This clone appeared a few times. The chain links TRBV2 to TRBJ1-3, with D perhaps matching TRBD1 (6 bases). V gave up 4 bases and J gave up 4 bases, with 11 bases separating them. The CDR3 consists of 14 residues. The germline CDR1 and CDR2 sequences are SNHLY and FYNNEI. CDR3 residues: CASSVTGIGNTIYF. The DNA of the CDR3 is TGTGCCAGCAGTGTCACAGGGATCGGAAACACCATATATTTT.